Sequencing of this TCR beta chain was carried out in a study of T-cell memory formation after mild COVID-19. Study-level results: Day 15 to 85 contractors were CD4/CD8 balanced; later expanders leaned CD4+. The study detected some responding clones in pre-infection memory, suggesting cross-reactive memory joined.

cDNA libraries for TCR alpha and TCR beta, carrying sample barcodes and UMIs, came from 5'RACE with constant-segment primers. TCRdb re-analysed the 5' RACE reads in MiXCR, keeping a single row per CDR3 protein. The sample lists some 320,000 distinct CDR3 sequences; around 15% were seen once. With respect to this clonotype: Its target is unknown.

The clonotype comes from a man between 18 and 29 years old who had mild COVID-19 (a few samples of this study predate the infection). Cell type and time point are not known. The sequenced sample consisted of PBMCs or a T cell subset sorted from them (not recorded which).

The CDR3 loop reads CASSQSWGRGYNEQFF. The CDR3 nucleotides read TGCGCCAGCAGCCAGAGTTGGGGGCGCGGATACAATGAGCAGTTCTTC. This chain connects TRBV4-3 to TRBJ2-1, with D maybe TRBD1 (6 bases). V lost 3 bases, J lost 4 bases, and 16 bases lay in between. Germline V gene lookup returns CDR1 LGHNA and CDR2 YSLEER. This CDR3 region has 16 residues.